The 32 T cell receptor beta chains below come from one sample, sequenced in a study of cytomegalovirus exposure and HLA in healthy donors. This PCR relied on a set of 60 Vbeta primers and 13 Jbeta primers. Clones were read by immunoSEQ multiplex PCR, and TCRdb kept only the in-frame ones, dropping some. Found here are approximately 140,000 clones; the top ten clones hold 2% to 2.5%. Sample: PBMCs. The receptors originated from a woman between 18 and 30 years old in good health and CMV-seronegative.

The V and J genes are TRBV6-5 and TRBJ1-2; unclear D gene. CDR3 size: 16 residues. Germline V gives CDR1 MNHEY, CDR2 SVGAGI. Trimming shortened V by 0 bases and J by 4 bases, and 15 bases separated the two germline ends. CDR3: CASSYSPNADSYGYTF. The CDR3 coding sequence is TGTGCCAGCAGTTACTCCCCTAATGCGGATAGCTATGGCTACACCTTC.

The J gene is TRBJ1-6, the V gene TRBV10-1; no definite D call. Germline V gene sequence: CDR1 WNHNN, CDR2 SYGVQD (reference sequence). Trimming cost V 5 bases and J 7 bases, with 9 bases left between them. This CDR3 has 13 residues. The CDR3 protein is CASSISLNSPLHF. The DNA for the CDR3 is TGCGCCAGCAGTATTTCGTTAAATTCACCCCTCCACTTT.

CDR3 loop: CASSMGRGYNEQFF. DNA for the CDR3: TGTGCCAGTAGTATGGGGCGGGGGTACAATGAGCAGTTCTTC. The chain combines TRBV19 with TRBJ2-1, with 7 bases aligning to TRBD2. CDR1 LNHDA and CDR2 SQIVND come from the germline V gene (reference sequence). V gave up 3 bases and J gave up 4 bases; unmatched junction bases: 3. The CDR3 contains 14 residues.

The V gene is TRBV5-4, the J gene TRBJ2-1, with 7 nucleotides matching TRBD2. The junction had 4 bases not matched to a gene; V was cut back by 0 bases and J by 1 base. Germline V gene sequence: CDR1 SGHNT, CDR2 YYREEE (reference sequence). The CDR3 has 16 residues. CDR3 sequence reads: CASSLAGGSSYNEQFF. DNA for the CDR3: TGTGCCAGCAGCTTGGCCGGCGGGAGTTCCTACAATGAGCAGTTCTTC.

The rearrangement links TRBV7-2 to TRBJ2-1; 7 positions match TRBD2. CDR1 is SGHTA, CDR2 FQGNSA, per germline. CDR3 length equals 15 residues. V shed 5 bases, J shed 8 bases, and the junction held 12 bases outside the gene matches. CDR3 sequence: CASSPVGAGVDEQFF. The CDR3 nucleotides read TGTGCCAGCAGCCCGGTTGGCGCGGGAGTGGATGAGCAGTTCTTC.

The chain is built from TRBV29-1 and TRBJ1-2; possible D gene TRBD1, 5 bases. Trimming cost V 7 bases and J 6 bases, with 9 bases left between them. The CDR3 loop spans 10 amino acids. Germline CDR1 and CDR2: SQVTM and ANQGSEA. CDR3 region: CSAGGDGYTF. DNA for the CDR3: TGCAGCGCCGGGGGAGATGGCTACACCTTC.

The chain links TRBV6-1 to TRBJ2-7; D not resolved. The CDR3 extends over 14 amino acids. The V gene's germline CDR1 is MNHNS and CDR2 SASEGT. V lost 5 bases and J 6 bases, leaving 17 bases between the germline ends. CDR3 amino acids: CASSSVKHPSEQYV. CDR3 bases: TGTGCCAGCAGTTCGGTCAAACATCCGAGCGAGCAGTACGTC.

The chain has TRBV7-3 and TRBJ1-1; TRBD1 is a possible D gene (6 bases). This CDR3 is 14 amino acids long. From germline, CDR1 is SGHTA and CDR2 FQGTGA. Deletions cut 4 bases from V and 4 bases from J, with 13 bases between. The CDR3 DNA reads as TGTGCCAGCAGCTCTACAGGGCTGAGCACTGAAGCTTTCTTT. This codes for CASSSTGLSTEAFF. Drawing the rest from reference TRBV7-3 and TRBJ1-1, the complete variable domain is GAGVSQTPSNKVTEKGKYVELRCDPISGHTALYWYRQSLGQGPEFLIYFQGTGAADDSGLPNDRFFAVRPEGSVSTLKIQRTERGDSAVYLCASSSTGLSTEAFFGQGTRLTVV.

The rearrangement links TRBV10-3 to TRBJ2-7, with a weak D call TRBD2 (5 bases). Germline CDR1 reads ENHRY; CDR2 reads SYGVKD. This CDR3 contains 14 residues. Trimming removed 8 bases at V and 3 bases at J, with 17 bases between. CDR3 in amino acids: CAIPIGLASYEQYV. CDR3 nucleotide sequence: TGTGCCATCCCGATCGGACTGGCGAGCTACGAGCAGTACGTC.

The J gene is TRBJ1-2, the V gene TRBV27; possibly TRBD1 for D (6 bases). Germline values: CDR1 MNHEY, CDR2 SMNVEV (reference sequence). Trimming left V 6 bases short and J 0 bases short, with 14 bases between. This CDR3 is built from 15 residues. CDR3 region: CASSFLGQPNYGYTF. DNA for the CDR3: TGTGCCAGCAGCTTCCTCGGACAGCCTAACTATGGCTACACCTTC.

The chain joins TRBV28 to TRBJ1-3, with D uncertain. Trimming took 11 bases from V and 0 from J, leaving 17 bases between them. The CDR3 is 15 residues long. In germline, CDR1 is MDHEN, CDR2 SYDVKM. CDR3 coding DNA: TGTGCCGTGCTGCCTCCAGTCTCCTCTGGAAACACCATATATTTT. Translating it yields CAVLPPVSSGNTIYF. The full variable domain, its missing parts supplied by reference TRBV28 and TRBJ1-3, is DVKVTQSSRYLVKRTGEKVFLECVQDMDHENMFWYRQDPGLGLRLIYFSYDVKMKEKGDIPEGYSVSREKKERFSLILESASTNQTSMYLCAVLPPVSSGNTIYFGEGSWLTVV.

The chain uses TRBV10-3 and TRBJ2-7; 7 bases align to TRBD1. Germline V CDR1 and CDR2: ENHRY, SYGVKD. J was trimmed by 7 bases and V by 0 bases; bases with no gene match: 9. CDR3 length: 15 residues. In DNA, the CDR3 is TGTGCCATCAGTGAGTCAGGAAGGGGGCCTGGAGAGCAGTACTTC. Translating it yields CAISESGRGPGEQYF.

The rearrangement uses TRBV5-4 and TRBJ2-7, with 11 nucleotides matching TRBD1. The germline CDR1 and CDR2 sequences are SGHNT and YYREEE (reference sequence). The CDR3 covers 15 residues. J was trimmed by 2 bases and V by 4 bases; bases with no gene match: 5. DNA for the CDR3: TGTGCCAGCAGCGGACCGGGACAGGGGGCCTACGAGCAGTACTTC. Translation gives CASSGPGQGAYEQYF.

The chain joins TRBV27 to TRBJ2-1; TRBD2 matches at 13 bases. CDR1 and CDR2 from the germline V gene are MNHEY and SMNVEV (reference sequence). This CDR3 comprises 17 residues. The trim removed 5 bases at V and 4 bases at J, leaving 8 bases unmatched. CDR3 in DNA: TGTGCCAGCAGTCCCCACGGACTAGCGGGAGTTTACAATGAGCAGTTCTTC. It translates to CASSPHGLAGVYNEQFF.

This CDR3 is CASSFQGAAVEKLFF. CDR3 nucleotide sequence: TGTGCCAGCAGTTTCCAGGGGGCGGCAGTCGAAAAACTGTTTTTT. V and J are TRBV7-2 and TRBJ1-4; TRBD1 agrees at 8 bases. This CDR3 contains 15 residues. Germline loops: CDR1 SGHTA, CDR2 FQGNSA. V lost 6 bases, J lost 8 bases, and 11 bases stayed unmatched.

The rearrangement uses TRBV5-6 and TRBJ2-7, with TRBD1 identical over 8 bases. Germline CDR1 SGHDT, CDR2 YYEEEE. J was trimmed by 3 bases and V by 3 bases; bases with no gene match: 14. This CDR3 is built from 17 residues. In nucleotides, the CDR3 is TGTGCCAGCAGCTCTAACTACGGACAGGGAGGACTCTACGAGCAGTACTTC. Translated: CASSSNYGQGGLYEQYF.

The DNA of the CDR3 is TGTGCCATCAGTTCTAAGCGGGAGAGTGAGAATGAGCAGTTCTTC. Protein: CAISSKRESENEQFF. The chain links TRBV10-3 to TRBJ2-1; 8 bases match TRBD2. V shed 5 bases, J shed 7 bases, and the junction held 10 bases outside the gene matches. CDR3 length: 15 amino acids. Germline assignment: CDR1 ENHRY and CDR2 SYGVKD.

CDR3 loop: CASSGRDSDYEQYF. For the CDR3, the DNA is TGCGCCAGCAGCGGCCGGGACAGCGACTACGAGCAGTACTTC. The V call is TRBV4-1, the J call TRBJ2-5; 7 bases agree with TRBD1. The J call may be wrong; the DNA end is better matched by TRBJ2-7. The germline V gene encodes CDR1 MGHRA and CDR2 YSYEKL. The CDR3 spans 14 residues.

The chain has TRBV27 and TRBJ1-5, with 9 bases identical to TRBD1. There are 17 residues in the CDR3. V dropped 3 bases and J dropped 6; count of bases not matched to a gene: 12. The germline V gene encodes CDR1 MNHEY and CDR2 SMNVEV (reference sequence). The DNA of the CDR3 is TGTGCCAGCAGTTTGTCTTGGACAGGGGTTATGGGTCAGCCCCAGCATTTT. Translating it yields CASSLSWTGVMGQPQHF.

The chain uses TRBV5-4 and TRBJ2-5, with D tentatively TRBD1 (6 bases). CDR1 SGHNT and CDR2 YYREEE come from the germline V gene (reference sequence). V was clipped by 5 bases and J by 5 bases, with 16 bases between them. This CDR3 has 14 residues. The CDR3, as DNA: TGTGCCAGCAGGAACGATCAGGGGACCGAGACCCAGTACTTC. Residues: CASRNDQGTETQYF.

V is TRBV4-2 and J is TRBJ2-3, with TRBD2 matching 7 bases. The CDR3 consists of 16 residues. The J segment lost 1 base and the V segment lost 0 bases, leaving 4 bases of the junction unmatched. CDR1 is LGHNA, CDR2 YNFKEQ, per germline. CDR3 in amino acids: CASSQDAGDRTDTQYF. CDR3 sequence (DNA): TGTGCCAGCAGCCAAGACGCGGGAGACCGCACAGATACGCAGTATTTT.

This chain uses TRBV6-1 with TRBJ2-1; maybe TRBD2 (6 bases). Germline V CDR1 and CDR2: MNHNS, SASEGT. V was clipped by 0 bases and J by 0 bases, with 9 bases between them. This CDR3 has 16 residues. DNA of the CDR3: TGTGCCAGCAGTGAAGCTCAGCGGGTCTCCTACAATGAGCAGTTCTTC. Residues: CASSEAQRVSYNEQFF.

Remarks on this clone: Other DNA sequences of this sample code for an identical CDR3. This chain uses TRBV5-1 with TRBJ1-1; 8 nucleotides align to TRBD1. CDR3 size: 16 residues. Germline V CDR1 and CDR2: SGHRS, YFSETQ. The V and J ends lost 3 bases and 5 bases, in that order; junction bases with no gene match: 12. CDR3 DNA sequence: TGCGCCAGCAGCTCGAATCTTCCAGGGGGCCGTACTGAAGCTTTCTTT. Residues: CASSSNLPGGRTEAFF.

Concerning this clone: At the DNA level, this CDR3 is encoded by other sequences in the same sample as well. The V call is TRBV7-2, the J call TRBJ1-5; D is unresolved. V gave up 4 bases and J gave up 0 bases, with 10 bases separating them. Germline CDR1 SGHTA, CDR2 FQGNSA. The CDR3 has 15 amino acids. The CDR3 reads CASSSDYYSNQPQHF. CDR3 DNA: TGTGCCAGCAGCTCAGACTATTATAGCAATCAGCCCCAGCATTTT.

This sequence joins TRBV7-2 and TRBJ2-3; TRBD2 is a possible D gene (6 bases). The CDR3 spans 14 residues. Trimming took 2 bases from V and 3 from J, leaving 9 bases between them. The germline V gene encodes CDR1 SGHTA and CDR2 FQGNSA. CDR3 protein: CASSLNAGTDTQYF. The CDR3 DNA follows: TGTGCCAGCAGCTTAAACGCGGGGACAGATACGCAGTATTTT.

The CDR3 spells CASSVSTASGSFAYNEQFF. CDR3 bases: TGTGCCAGCAGCGTATCCACAGCTAGCGGGAGTTTCGCCTACAATGAGCAGTTCTTC. This chain joins TRBV9 and TRBJ2-1, with TRBD2 matching over 10 bases. Trimming cost V 1 base and J 2 bases; bases outside gene matches: 12. CDR1 and CDR2 (germline): SGDLS, YYNGEE. The CDR3 length is 19 residues.

The chain combines TRBV21-1 with TRBJ1-5; TRBD1, the D gene given by the table, was not confirmed from the DNA. TRBV21-1 counts as a pseudogene. This CDR3 has 17 amino acids. CDR3: CASSKECRQGFNQPQHF. The DNA of the CDR3 is TGTGCCAGCAGCAAAGAGTGTCGTCAGGGGTTTAATCAGCCCCAGCATTTT.

As regards this clone: The germline gene is not matched at one end of the junction; a read error may be the cause. The chain links TRBV25-1 to TRBJ2-1; the D is unclear. From germline, CDR1 is MGHDK and CDR2 SYGVNS. The CDR3 loop spans 14 amino acids. Written as DNA, the CDR3 is TGTGTCAGCAGTGAATATTTCGGTAACAATGAGCAGTTCTTC. Protein: CVSSEYFGNNEQFF.

The V and J genes are TRBV9 and TRBJ1-1; no reliable D call. The germline V gene encodes CDR1 SGDLS and CDR2 YYNGEE. V lost 2 bases to trimming and J lost 1 base, with 12 bases between them. The CDR3 has 15 residues. This CDR3 is CASSVDGRENTEAFF. As DNA, the CDR3 is TGTGCCAGCAGCGTGGATGGGCGGGAGAACACTGAAGCTTTCTTT.

The CDR3 here is CASSAAQHLTASNEQFF. In nucleotides, the CDR3 is TGTGCCAGCAGCGCGGCCCAACACCTGACAGCCTCCAATGAGCAGTTCTTC. The chain couples TRBV9 to TRBJ2-1; tentative D call: TRBD1 (5 bases). The V end lost 3 bases, the J end lost 6 bases, and 22 bases lay between the germline ends. The CDR3 runs 17 residues. Germline assignment: CDR1 SGDLS and CDR2 YYNGEE.

This chain links TRBV11-2 with TRBJ2-7; 7 nucleotides line up with TRBD2. This CDR3 contains 15 residues. Germline loops: CDR1 SGHAT, CDR2 FQNNGV. V was pared by 6 bases and J by 2 bases, with 10 bases of the junction left unmatched. This CDR3 reads CASRPTGGGAYEQYF. The CDR3 nucleotides are TGTGCCAGCAGGCCTACTGGCGGGGGAGCCTACGAGCAGTACTTC.

The CDR3 coding sequence is TGTGCCAGTCCCCAGCGGGACCTTTACAATGAGCAGTTCTTC. It translates to CASPQRDLYNEQFF. The chain carries TRBV6-9 and TRBJ2-1; TRBD2 matches at 7 bases. The V gene end was trimmed by 9 bases and the J gene end by 4 bases; junction bases not matched to a gene: 9. The CDR3 is made up of 14 amino acids. Germline CDR1 is MNHGY and CDR2 is SVAAGI.